Listed below are T cell receptor beta chains from one sample, sequenced in a study of blood T cells in healthy people across ages. MiXCR was run by TCRdb on the 5' RACE reads, yielding one entry per CDR3 protein. Of around 900,000 distinct CDR3 sequences listed, under 30% are singletons. Sequenced sample: blood. Receptors were obtained from a woman older than 75 in good health. The conserved cysteine and the conserved F or W are not part of the CDR3 here. A D gene is named only where the DNA matches it firmly.

NA TRBD2 TRBV28 13 ASSPSGGAVNEQY
TRBJ2-5 NA TRBV4-1 14 ASSPRNMGSKETQY
TRBJ1-6 TRBD1 TRBV20-1 12 SAKRQGPRSPLH
TRBJ2-7 NA TRBV6-5 11 ASSSDSVYEQY
TRBJ2-3 NA TRBV20-1 13 SVQGRVPITDTQY
TRBJ2-3 TRBD2 TRBV7-2 13 ASRASGGASLTQY
TRBJ1-1 TRBD1 TRBV12-3/TRBV12-4 11 ASSVDRVTEAF
TRBJ1-3 NA TRBV7-2 15 ASSLPPPGREGNTIY
TRBJ2-5 NA TRBV20-1 8 SALQETQY
TRBJ2-4 NA TRBV7-2 14 ASSSSQAPPKNIQY
TRBJ1-2 NA TRBV7-2 13 ASSPTLSPNYGYT
TRBJ1-5 NA TRBV18 14 ASSPAPLHVNQPQH
TRBJ1-1 NA TRBV20-1 20 SARADSYEQYFGPGTQTEAF
TRBJ2-2 TRBD2 TRBV27 14 ASSLGGGAVTGELF
TRBJ2-2 NA TRBV6-6 13 ASSALPGDTGELF
TRBJ2-7 NA TRBV9 13 ASSVGGTGSYEQY
TRBJ1-5 NA TRBV10-3 10 AISDRYQPQH
TRBJ2-5 NA TRBV25-1 11 ASSETGLKTQY
TRBJ1-2 TRBD1 TRBV6-5 14 ASSYSLTGGDYGYT
TRBJ2-1 NA TRBV24-1 12 ATSAMGTSYGQF
TRBJ2-5 TRBD2 TRBV20-1 15 SARHSGRGVYQETQY
TRBJ1-1 NA TRBV20-1 14 SARDRLGGMNTEAF
TRBJ1-1 NA TRBV5-6 14 ASSLSYSGSVTEAF
TRBJ2-3 NA TRBV5-1 14 ASSLGTSPLADTQY
TRBJ1-1 NA TRBV27 13 ASSLNSLMNTEAF
TRBJ1-1 TRBD1 TRBV20-1 10 SALTGGVEAF
TRBJ1-6 TRBD1 TRBV7-9 14 ASSFGGGQGGSPLH
TRBJ1-1 TRBD1 TRBV7-9 12 ASSAQTGTTEAF
TRBJ1-2 NA TRBV28 11 ASSLLQGSGYT